This T cell receptor (beta chain) was identified in a study of T cell repertoires in aging, cancer and after chemotherapy. Study in general: The full dataset contained several million TCR reads.

On this clonotype: Its antigen remains unidentified.

Peripheral blood genomic DNA, not sorted cells or RNA, was the template. Germline V gives CDR1 KGHDR, CDR2 SFDVKD. After removal of 7 bases from V and 10 bases from J, the junction contained 20 bases not matched to a gene. The CDR3 contains 18 residues. General study findings and limits: In cancer patients, declining TCR diversity with age involved lost richness and lost evenness. Compared with age-matched healthy donors, untreated hematological or solid cancer patients showed higher blood TCR clonality.

Multiplex touch-down PCR with TRB-A/B primers amplified rearranged V-D-J TRB sequences. TCRdb re-called the multiplex PCR reads through MiXCR, storing one row per CDR3 protein. The sample yields approximately 20,000 distinct CDR3 sequences, around 38% seen once. The J gene is TRBJ1-6, the V gene TRBV24-1; 8 bases are shared with TRBD1. Sequencing input: blood. This receptor was identified in a human donor with a solid tumor. The CDR3 DNA reads TGTGCCACCAGGGGAGCCGGGACAGGATTTTCAAATCGGTCACCCCTCCACTTT. Translation gives CATRGAGTGFSNRSPLHF.